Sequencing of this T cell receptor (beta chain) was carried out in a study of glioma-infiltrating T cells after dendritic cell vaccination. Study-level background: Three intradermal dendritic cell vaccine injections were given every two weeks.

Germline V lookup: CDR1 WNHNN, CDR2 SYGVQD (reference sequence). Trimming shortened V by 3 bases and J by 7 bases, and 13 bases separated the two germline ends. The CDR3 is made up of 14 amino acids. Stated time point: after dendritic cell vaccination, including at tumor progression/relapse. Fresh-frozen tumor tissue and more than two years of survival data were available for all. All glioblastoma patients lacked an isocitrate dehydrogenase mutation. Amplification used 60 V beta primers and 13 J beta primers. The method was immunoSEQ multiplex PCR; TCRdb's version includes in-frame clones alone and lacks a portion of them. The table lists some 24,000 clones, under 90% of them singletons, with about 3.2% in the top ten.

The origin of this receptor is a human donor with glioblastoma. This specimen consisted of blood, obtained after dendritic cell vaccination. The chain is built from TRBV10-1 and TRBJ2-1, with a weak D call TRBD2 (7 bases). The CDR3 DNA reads TGCGCCAGCAGTGATACGGGGGGCAGTAATGAGCAGTTCTTC. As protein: CASSDTGGSNEQFF.